The TCR beta chain described here comes from a study of T cells in Graves' hyperthyroidism and ophthalmopathy (dated by TCRdb to the late 2010s). General notes on the study: Peripheral blood was collected at initial diagnosis, before any treatment. To identify distinguishing TCR V-J signatures, a discovery cohort of 90 to 100 patients was used, comprising fewer than 45 with Graves' ophthalmopathy and 57 with stable Graves' hyperthyroidism. Whether ophthalmopathy could be predicted prospectively was tested in an independent validation cohort made up of about 20 hyperthyroidism patients plus 17 patients who later progressed to ophthalmopathy. The roughly 91 discovery patients were randomly divided into training and test sets at a 7:3 ratio. The study also compared thyroid tissue and blood T-cell repertoires from more than five Graves' hyperthyroidism patients. After sampling, hyperthyroidism patients received methimazole starting at 30 mg daily, and ophthalmopathy patients received high-dose intravenous methylprednisolone. According to the paper, TCR Vbeta CDR3 sequencing was carried out on about 140 peripheral blood samples, which came from 40 to 45 ophthalmopathy, about 75 hyperthyroidism and roughly 17 progressor patients. Broader findings and caveats from the paper: In validation, the model predicted progression to ophthalmopathy with around 71% sensitivity and about 72% specificity, a median of approximately 6.5 months before onset. No statistical method was used to set the sample size in advance, and investigators knew the group allocation. Most expanded thyroid clonotypes (frequency above 0.001) were also detected in blood, a finding suggesting that blood repertoires may reflect thyroid immune responses. Ophthalmopathy was separated from stable hyperthyroidism by a 13 V-J signature model, with over 85% sensitivity and about 81% specificity obtained in cross-validation and 80%/75% obtained in testing.

Inclusive of the bounding cysteine and phenylalanine, the CDR3 is 13 residues long. CDR3 DNA is the only sequence kept; it has 39 bases, read in frame from the first base. V lost 7 bases and J lost 4 bases; the stretch between them is 14 bases long. The TCR beta CDR3 regions were amplified from RNA transcripts. For the first round of RT-PCR on the TCR CDR3, the HTBI primer set was used together with the Qiagen OneStep RT-PCR kit. Libraries were constructed in a second round of multiplex PCR, after which size selection and purification were performed. Libraries were sequenced paired-end with 100 bp reads on an Illumina HiSeq2000. The source study handled its data this way. SOAPnuke was used to process the raw data, with reads discarded if the reads contained adapters or uncalled bases, had a mean Phred below 15, or lacked an exact constant-primer or identifier match. COPE v1.2.5 was used to merge the high-quality paired reads, and each unique nucleotide sequence was defined as a clonotype. Clonotypes were aligned to IMGT TRBV, TRBD and TRBJ reference segments using MiTCR v1.1. Only V-J combinations with frequency above 0.0001, covering about 99% of repertoires, were analysed. A TCS score was defined as the ratio of F50 (clonal expansion) to E x V (chaos), with BLOSUM62-based TCRdist applied between CDR3 peptides within each V-J. Welch's t-statistics and random forest reduced 500 to 550 V-J features to roughly 13, which were used in a naive Bayes classifier (R e1071). TCRdb cleaned the public reads at Q25 with fastp, built clones with MiXCR and kept in-frame beta chains. Here each entry gathers all rows of one CDR3 protein and keeps the most common genes and DNA. In this record, the V and J calls reflect TCRdb's handling and not the investigators' own analysis. For this sample the table gives fewer than 750,000 distinct CDR3 sequences, of which roughly 15% were detected only once. Around an eighth of the sample is in the top ten clones.

Moderately to severely active disease, a Clinical Activity Score of at least 3, a NOSPECS grade of at least 4, and a duration under 3 months were present in ophthalmopathy patients. The study excluded patients with uncontrolled infections, other autoimmune diseases, pregnancy or lactation. Clinical symptoms, serum thyroxine and TRAb, thyroid ultrasound, and orbital computed tomography formed the basis for the diagnoses. PBMCs were separated from 8 to 10 ml of fresh peripheral blood using Ficoll-Paque density gradient centrifugation. Trizol reagent was used to extract total RNA, and RNA quality was then checked on an Agilent 2100 Bioanalyzer. This clonotype has a count of ten or more. The antigen it binds to is not known. Per-base qualities were not stored, and no clone one base away is much larger.

This TCR derives from a woman aged 45-65 years with Graves' ophthalmopathy. Specimen: blood. The chain is made from TRBV12-3 or TRBV12-4 and TRBJ2-7, with the D gene call left open. The nucleotide sequence reads TGTGCCAGCACCTACCGCCGCCCATACGAGCAGTACTTC. This translates into CASTYRRPYEQYF.